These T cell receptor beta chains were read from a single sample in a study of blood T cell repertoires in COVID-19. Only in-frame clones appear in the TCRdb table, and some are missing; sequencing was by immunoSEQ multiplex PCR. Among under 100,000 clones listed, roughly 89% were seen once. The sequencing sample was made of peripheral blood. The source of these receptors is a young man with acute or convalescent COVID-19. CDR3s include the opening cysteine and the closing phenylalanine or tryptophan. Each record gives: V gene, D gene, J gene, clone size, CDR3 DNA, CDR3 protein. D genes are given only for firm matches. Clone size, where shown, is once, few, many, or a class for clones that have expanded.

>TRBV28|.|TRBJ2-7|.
TGTGCCAGCAGGACCGAGGAGGGCCGGCCCTACGAGCAGTACTTC
CASRTEEGRPYEQYF
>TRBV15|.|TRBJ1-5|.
TGTGCCGCCAGTCCGTTAAATCAGCCCCAGCATTTT
CAASPLNQPQHF
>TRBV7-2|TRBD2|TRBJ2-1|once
TGTGCCAGCAGCCTGCTGGGAGCGGGGAAATACAATGAGCAGTTCTTC
CASSLLGAGKYNEQFF
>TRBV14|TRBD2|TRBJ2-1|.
TGTGCCAGCAGCCAAGGGCGCGGGGCGGGGGAATACAATGAGCAGTTCTTC
CASSQGRGAGEYNEQFF
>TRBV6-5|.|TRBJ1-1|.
TGTGCCAGCAGTTACTCGACAGGCCAAGGCACTGAAGCTTTCTTT
CASSYSTGQGTEAFF
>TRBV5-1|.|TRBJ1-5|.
TGCGCCAGCAGCCCGTCCCCAGAATCACCTCAGCATTTT
CASSPSPESPQHF
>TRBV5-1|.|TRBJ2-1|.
TGCGCCAGCAGCTTGGTGGGGCCCAATGAGCAGTTCTTC
CASSLVGPNEQFF
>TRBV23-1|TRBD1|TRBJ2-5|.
TGCGCCAGCAGTCATCTGGTGGACAGGGGGCAACAAGAGACCCAGTACTTC
CASSHLVDRGQQETQYF
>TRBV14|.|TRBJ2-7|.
TGTGCCAGCAGCCAAGATTCGGGAAGCCATGCGCAGTACTTC
CASSQDSGSHAQYF
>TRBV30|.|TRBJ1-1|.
TGTGCCTGGAGTATCGTGAACACTGAAGCTTTCTTT
CAWSIVNTEAFF
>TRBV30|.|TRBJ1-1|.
TGTGCCTGGAGGAAGACACGGAACACTGAAGCTTTCTTT
CAWRKTRNTEAFF
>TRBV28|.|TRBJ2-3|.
TGTGCCAGCGTGGACTCTACCCTTAGCACAGATACGCAGTATTTT
CASVDSTLSTDTQYF
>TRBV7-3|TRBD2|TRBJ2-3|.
TGTGCCAGCAGCTTAATTGGTTCGAGACTAGCAGCAGATACGCAGTATTTT
CASSLIGSRLAADTQYF
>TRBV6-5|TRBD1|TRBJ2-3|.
TGTGCCAGCAGGTCCGGGACAGCCAGCACAGATACGCAGTATTTT
CASRSGTASTDTQYF
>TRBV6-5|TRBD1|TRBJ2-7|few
TGTGCCAGCAGTCCGGGACAGGGATCCTACGAGCAGTACTTC
CASSPGQGSYEQYF
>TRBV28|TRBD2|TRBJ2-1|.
TGTGCCAGCGGCGGGACTAGCGGGGGGAATGAGCAGTTCTTC
CASGGTSGGNEQFF
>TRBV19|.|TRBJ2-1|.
TGTGCCATCCCCCGCCGGAGTCTCAATGAGCAGTTCTTC
CAIPRRSLNEQFF
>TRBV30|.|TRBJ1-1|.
TGTGCCTGGGACCCTCAGGCGAACACTGAAGCTTTCTTT
CAWDPQANTEAFF
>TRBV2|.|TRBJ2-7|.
TGTGCCAGCAGATCGGGACAACGCTACGAGCAGTACTTC
CASRSGQRYEQYF
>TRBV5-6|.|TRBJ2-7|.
TGTGCCAGCAGCTCCCCAGACAGGTACGAGCAGTACTTC
CASSSPDRYEQYF
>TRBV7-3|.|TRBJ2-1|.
TGTGCCAGCAGCTTCCTCGGCGGAACAATCTACAATGAGCAGTTCTTC
CASSFLGGTIYNEQFF
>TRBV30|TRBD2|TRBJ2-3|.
TGTGCCTGGAGTTCGCCTAGCGGGAGTTTGGGGCGGCAGTATTTT
CAWSSPSGSLGRQYF
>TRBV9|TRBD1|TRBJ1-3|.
TGTGCCAGCAGCGCCGGGACAGGGCGAGTCCTTGGTGGAAACACCATATATTTT
CASSAGTGRVLGGNTIYF
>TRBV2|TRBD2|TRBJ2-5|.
TGTGCCAGCAGGAAGGTAGCGGGAGTTTCCGAGACCCAGTACTTC
CASRKVAGVSETQYF
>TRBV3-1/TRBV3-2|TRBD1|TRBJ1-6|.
TGTGCCAGCAGCCAGGGACAGGGGGTATCCCTCCACTTT
CASSQGQGVSLHF
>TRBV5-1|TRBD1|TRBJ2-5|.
TGCGCCAGCAGCCGGACAGGGGACAGGGAGACCCAGTACTTC
CASSRTGDRETQYF
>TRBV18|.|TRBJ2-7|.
TGTGCCAGCTCACCAGGGGGCCAGTACGAGCAGTACTTC
CASSPGGQYEQYF
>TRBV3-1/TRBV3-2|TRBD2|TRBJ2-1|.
TGTGCCAGCAGCTCATACACTAGCGGGCCAGGTGAGCAGTTCTTC
CASSSYTSGPGEQFF
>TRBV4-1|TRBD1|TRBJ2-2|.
TGCGCCAGCAGCCACACAAACAGGGGTATCGGGGAGCTGTTTTTT
CASSHTNRGIGELFF
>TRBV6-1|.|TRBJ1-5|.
TGTGCCAGCAGTGAACAGGGGCCGCGAGTTTGGCAGCCCCAGCATTTT
CASSEQGPRVWQPQHF
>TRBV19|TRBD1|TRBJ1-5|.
TGTGCCAGTAGTATAGCGGGACAGTACAATCAGCCCCAGCATTTT
CASSIAGQYNQPQHF
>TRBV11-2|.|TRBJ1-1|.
TGTGCCAGCAGCTCTGAATCGGGGGTTGCGGCGGATGAAGCTTTCTTT
CASSSESGVAADEAFF
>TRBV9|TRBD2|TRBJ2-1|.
TGTGCCAGCAGCGTAGGACGGGAGGGCCGTAGTGAGTTTCAGTTCTTC
CASSVGREGRSEFQFF
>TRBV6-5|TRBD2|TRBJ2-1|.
TGTGCCAGCACTCCACTAGCGGGAGGGGGAGGGGAGCAGTTCTTC
CASTPLAGGGGEQFF
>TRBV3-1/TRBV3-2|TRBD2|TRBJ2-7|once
TGTGCCAGCAGTTACGGACTAGGGTCGTACGAGCAGTACTTC
CASSYGLGSYEQYF
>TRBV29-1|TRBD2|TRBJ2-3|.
TGCAGCGTTGAAAACGGGAGGGATACGCAGTATTTT
CSVENGRDTQYF
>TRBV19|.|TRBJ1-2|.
TGTGCCAGTAGTATACTTGGCGGCTTCTATGGCTACACCTTC
CASSILGGFYGYTF
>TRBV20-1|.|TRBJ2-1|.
TGCAGTGCTAAATGGAGTGAGCAGTTCTTC
CSAKWSEQFF
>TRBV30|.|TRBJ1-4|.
TGTGCCTCTGGGGCTGCAACTAATGAAAAACTGTTTTTT
CASGAATNEKLFF
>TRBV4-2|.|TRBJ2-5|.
TGTGCCAGCAGCCAAGGTAATAGCGGCCAAGAGACCCAGTACTTC
CASSQGNSGQETQYF
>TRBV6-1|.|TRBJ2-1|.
TGTGCCAGCAGTGAAAAGGAGTTCAATGAGCAGTTCTTC
CASSEKEFNEQFF